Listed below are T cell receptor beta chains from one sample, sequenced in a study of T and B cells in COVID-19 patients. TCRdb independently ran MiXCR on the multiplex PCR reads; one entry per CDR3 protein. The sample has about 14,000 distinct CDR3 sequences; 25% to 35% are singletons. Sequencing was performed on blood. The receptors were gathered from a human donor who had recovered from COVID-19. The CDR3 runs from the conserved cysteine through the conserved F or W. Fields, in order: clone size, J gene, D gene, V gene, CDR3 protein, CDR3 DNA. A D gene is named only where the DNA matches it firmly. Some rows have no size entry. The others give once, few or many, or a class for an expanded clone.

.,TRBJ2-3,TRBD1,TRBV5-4,CASSFLGQGPDTQYF,TGCGCCAGCAGCTTCTTGGGACAGGGGCCAGATACGCAGTATTTT
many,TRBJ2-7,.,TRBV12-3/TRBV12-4,CASSLERQEQYF,TGTGCCAGCAGTTTAGAGAGGCAGGAGCAGTACTTC
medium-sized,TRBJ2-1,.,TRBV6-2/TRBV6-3,CASSQGSNEQFF,TGTGCCAGCAGTCAGGGTAGCAATGAGCAGTTCTTC
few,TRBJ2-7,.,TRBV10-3,CAISEKFSGASYEQYF,TGTGCCATCAGTGAGAAGTTCTCGGGGGCCTCGTACGAGCAGTACTTC
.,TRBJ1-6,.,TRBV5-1,CASASRASNSPLHF,TGCGCCAGCGCCTCACGGGCGAGTAATTCACCCCTCCACTTT
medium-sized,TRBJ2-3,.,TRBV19,CASSMTEMADTQYF,TGTGCCAGTAGTATGACAGAAATGGCAGATACGCAGTATTTT
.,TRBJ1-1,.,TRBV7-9,CASSLGAGSEAFF,TGTGCCAGCAGCTTAGGGGCAGGGAGTGAAGCTTTCTTT
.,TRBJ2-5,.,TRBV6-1,CASSEGETGPETQYF,TGTGCCAGCAGCGAAGGGGAAACAGGACCAGAGACCCAGTACTTC
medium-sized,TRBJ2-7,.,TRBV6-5,CASRWSPLGEQYF,TGTGCCAGCAGGTGGTCGCCGTTGGGTGAGCAGTACTTC
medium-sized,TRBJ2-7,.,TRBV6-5,CASSSRYEQYF,TGTGCCAGCAGTTCCCGATACGAGCAGTACTTC
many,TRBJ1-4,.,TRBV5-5,CASSLRGTTNEKLFF,TGTGCCAGCAGCTTGCGTGGCACAACTAATGAAAAACTGTTTTTT
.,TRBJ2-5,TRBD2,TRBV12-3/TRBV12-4,CASSLEGRGIQETQYF,TGTGCCAGCAGTTTAGAGGGGCGGGGGATCCAAGAGACCCAGTACTTC
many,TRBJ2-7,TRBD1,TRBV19,CASSSPTRTGGGEQYF,TGTGCCAGTAGTTCTCCTACCCGGACAGGGGGAGGGGAGCAGTACTTC
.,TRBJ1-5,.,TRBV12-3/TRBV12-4,CASSLALWGPQHF,TGTGCCAGCAGTTTAGCGCTTTGGGGGCCCCAGCATTTT
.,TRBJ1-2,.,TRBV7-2,CASSGGGRDPSYTF,TGTGCCAGCAGCGGGGGAGGCAGGGACCCAAGCTACACCTTC
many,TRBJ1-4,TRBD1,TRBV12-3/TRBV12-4,CASSTTGGDEKLFF,TGTGCCAGCAGTACGACAGGGGGGGATGAAAAACTGTTTTTT
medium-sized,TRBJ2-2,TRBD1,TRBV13,CASSFLTGANTGELFF,TGTGCCAGCAGCTTCCTGACAGGGGCGAACACCGGGGAGCTGTTTTTT
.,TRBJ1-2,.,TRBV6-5,CASSYVPVLLNLYGYTF,TGTGCCAGCAGTTACGTACCGGTCCTGCTCAACCTCTATGGCTACACCTTC
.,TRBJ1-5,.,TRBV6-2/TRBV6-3,CASSVGAQPQHF,TGTGCCAGCAGCGTCGGGGCTCAGCCCCAGCATTTT
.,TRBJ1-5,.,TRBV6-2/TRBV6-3,CASSYSTQLNQPQHF,TGTGCCAGCAGTTACTCGACGCAGCTCAATCAGCCCCAGCATTTT
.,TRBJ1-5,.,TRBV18,CASSPSRSNQPQHF,TGTGCCAGCTCACCAAGTCGCAGCAATCAGCCCCAGCATTTT
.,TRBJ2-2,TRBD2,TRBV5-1,CASSEGRAAAGELFF,TGCGCCAGCAGTGAGGGGAGGGCAGCCGCCGGGGAGCTGTTTTTT
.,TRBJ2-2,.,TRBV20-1,CSARYGGHDTGELFF,TGCAGTGCTAGATACGGGGGCCATGACACCGGGGAGCTGTTTTTT
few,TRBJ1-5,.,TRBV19,CASLGGGNQPQHF,TGTGCCAGCCTAGGGGGAGGCAATCAGCCCCAGCATTTT
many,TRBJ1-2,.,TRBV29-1,CSIARGQPLDF,TGCAGCATTGCCCGAGGACAGCCCCTAGACTTC
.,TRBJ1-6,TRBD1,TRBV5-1,CASRHRDSNSPLHF,TGCGCCAGCAGGCACCGGGACAGTAATTCACCCCTCCACTTT